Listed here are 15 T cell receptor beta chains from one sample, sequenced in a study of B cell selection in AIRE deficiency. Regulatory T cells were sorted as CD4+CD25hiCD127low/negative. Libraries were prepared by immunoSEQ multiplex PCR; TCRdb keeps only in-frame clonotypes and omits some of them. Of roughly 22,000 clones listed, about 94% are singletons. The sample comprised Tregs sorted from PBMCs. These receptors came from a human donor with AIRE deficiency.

For the CDR3, the DNA is TGTGCCATCAGTGATGGGCTCAAAGAGCAGTTCTTC. The encoded protein is CAISDGLKEQFF. The chain couples TRBV10-3 to TRBJ2-1; no reliable D call. The CDR3 is 12 amino acids. Between the trimmed V and J ends, which lost 3 bases and 10 bases, there was a span of 10 bases. CDR1 and CDR2 (germline): ENHRY, SYGVKD.

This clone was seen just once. The CDR3 reads CASSYSGRGNTEAFF. In DNA, the CDR3 is TGTGCCAGCAGTTACTCCGGCAGGGGGAACACTGAAGCTTTCTTT. The J gene is TRBJ1-1, the V gene TRBV6-6; a weak D match, TRBD1 (6 bases). There are 15 residues in the CDR3. CDR1 and CDR2 (germline): MNHNY, SVGAGI (reference sequence). The V and J ends lost 0 bases and 1 base respectively, with 9 bases between them.

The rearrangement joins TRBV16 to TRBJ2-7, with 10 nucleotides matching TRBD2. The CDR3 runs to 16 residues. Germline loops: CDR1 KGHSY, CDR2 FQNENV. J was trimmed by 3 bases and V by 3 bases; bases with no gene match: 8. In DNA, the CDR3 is TGTGCCAGCAGCCAGCATCTAGCGGGAGTAATCTACGAGCAGTACTTC. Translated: CASSQHLAGVIYEQYF.

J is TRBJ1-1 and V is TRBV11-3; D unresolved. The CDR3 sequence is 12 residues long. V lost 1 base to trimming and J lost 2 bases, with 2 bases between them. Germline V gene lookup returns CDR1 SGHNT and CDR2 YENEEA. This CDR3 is CASSLANTEAFF. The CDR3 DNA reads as TGTGCCAGCAGCTTAGCTAACACTGAAGCTTTCTTT.

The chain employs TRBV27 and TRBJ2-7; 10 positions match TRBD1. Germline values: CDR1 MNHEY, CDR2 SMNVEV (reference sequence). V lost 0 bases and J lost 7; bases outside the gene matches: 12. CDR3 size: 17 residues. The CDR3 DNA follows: TGTGCCAGCAGTTTATCGCGGGTCGGGACAGGGGTGTCTGAGCAGTACTTC. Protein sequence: CASSLSRVGTGVSEQYF.

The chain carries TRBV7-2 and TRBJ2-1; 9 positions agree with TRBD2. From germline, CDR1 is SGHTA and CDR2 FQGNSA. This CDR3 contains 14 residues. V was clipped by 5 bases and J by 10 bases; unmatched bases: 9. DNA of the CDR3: TGTGCCAGCAGCGCCACCGGGACTAGCTACGAGCAGTTCTTC. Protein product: CASSATGTSYEQFF.

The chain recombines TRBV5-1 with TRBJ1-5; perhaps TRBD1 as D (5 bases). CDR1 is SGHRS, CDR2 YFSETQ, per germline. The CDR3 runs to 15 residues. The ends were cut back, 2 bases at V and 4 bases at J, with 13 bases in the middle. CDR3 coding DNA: TGCGCCAGCAGCTTTGGGGACGGAGGAAATCAGCCCCAGCATTTT. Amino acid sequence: CASSFGDGGNQPQHF.

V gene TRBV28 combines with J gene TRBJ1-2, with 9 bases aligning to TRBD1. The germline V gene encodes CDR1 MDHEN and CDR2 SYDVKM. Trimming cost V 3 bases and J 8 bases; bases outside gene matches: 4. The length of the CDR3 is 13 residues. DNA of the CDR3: TGTGCCAGCAGTTTGAACAGGGGGCTCGGCTACACCTTC. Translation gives CASSLNRGLGYTF.

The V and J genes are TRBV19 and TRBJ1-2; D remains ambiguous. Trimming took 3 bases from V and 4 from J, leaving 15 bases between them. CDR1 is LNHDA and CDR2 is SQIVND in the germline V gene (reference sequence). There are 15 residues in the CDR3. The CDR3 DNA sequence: TGTGCCAGTAGTATCGGGCAGGCGAGGGCCTATGGCTACACCTTC. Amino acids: CASSIGQARAYGYTF.

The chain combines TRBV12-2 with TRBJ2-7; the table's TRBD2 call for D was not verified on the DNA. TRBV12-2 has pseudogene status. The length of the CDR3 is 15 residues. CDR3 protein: CASNLGDYSSYEQYF. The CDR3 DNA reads TGTGCTAGCAACTTAGGGGACTACAGCTCCTACGAGCAGTACTTC.

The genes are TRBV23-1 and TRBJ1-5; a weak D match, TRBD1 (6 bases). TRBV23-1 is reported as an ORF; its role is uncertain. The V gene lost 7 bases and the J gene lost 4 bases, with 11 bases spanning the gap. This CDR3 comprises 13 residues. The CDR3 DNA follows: TGCGCCAGCACCCGGGGGCTTAATCAGCCCCAGCATTTT. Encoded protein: CASTRGLNQPQHF.

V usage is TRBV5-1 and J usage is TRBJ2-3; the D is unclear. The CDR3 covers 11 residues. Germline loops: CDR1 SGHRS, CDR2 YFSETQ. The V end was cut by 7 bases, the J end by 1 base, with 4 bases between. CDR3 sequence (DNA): TGCGCCAGCGGGGGCACAGATACGCAGTATTTT. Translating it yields CASGGTDTQYF.

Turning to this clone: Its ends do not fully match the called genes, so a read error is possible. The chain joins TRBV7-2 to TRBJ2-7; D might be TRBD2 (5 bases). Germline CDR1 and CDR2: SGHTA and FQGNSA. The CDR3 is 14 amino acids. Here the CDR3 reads CASSLAPSDSRQYF. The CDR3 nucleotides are TGTGCCAGCAGCCTAGCCCCAAGCGACTCACGGCAGTACTTC.

This chain's CDR3 is CASSQDDLYVGLGEKLFF. The CDR3, as DNA: TGTGCCAGCAGCCAAGACGACCTGTATGTGGGGTTAGGTGAAAAACTGTTTTTT. This chain links TRBV4-2 with TRBJ1-4; no clear D gene. The length of the CDR3 is 18 residues. Germline values: CDR1 LGHNA, CDR2 YNFKEQ. Trimming removed 0 bases at V and 7 bases at J, with 21 bases between.

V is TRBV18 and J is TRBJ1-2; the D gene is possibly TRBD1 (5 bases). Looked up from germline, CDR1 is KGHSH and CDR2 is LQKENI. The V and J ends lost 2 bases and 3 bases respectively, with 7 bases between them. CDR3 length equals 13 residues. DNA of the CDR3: TGTGCCAGCTCACCAGCCAGGGACTATGGCTACACCTTC. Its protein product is CASSPARDYGYTF.